The 30 T cell receptor beta chains below come from one sample, sequenced in a study of PD-1 blockade in mismatch repair-deficient tumors. The assay was immunoSEQ multiplex PCR, and TCRdb's table has in-frame clones only and misses some. The repertoire consists of around 37,000 clones, with approximately 83% occurring once and the leading ten covering around 0.98%. The sequencing here drew on PBMCs, taken 38 weeks after starting pembrolizumab. The receptors stem from an adult with mismatch repair-deficient cancer.

This clone showed up just once. V usage is TRBV27 and J usage is TRBJ1-2; TRBD1 is a possible D gene (5 bases). Trimming removed 0 bases at V and 8 bases at J, with 13 bases between. The length of the CDR3 is 14 residues. CDR1 and CDR2 (germline): MNHEY, SMNVEV (reference sequence). CDR3 protein: CASSLSEGYRGYTF. CDR3 nucleotide sequence: TGTGCCAGCAGTTTATCGGAGGGGTACAGAGGCTACACCTTC.

For the CDR3, the DNA is TGCGCCAGCAGCTTGCAAAGTCGACTAGTTATTGCCGGGGAGCTGTTTTTT. Encoded protein: CASSLQSRLVIAGELFF. The chain recombines TRBV5-1 with TRBJ2-2, with D possibly being TRBD2 (6 bases). The CDR3 is 17 amino acids. The germline gives CDR1 SGHRS, CDR2 YFSETQ. The V and J ends lost 1 base and 6 bases respectively, with 19 bases between them. Full variable domain (rest looked up from reference TRBV5-1 and TRBJ2-2): KAGVTQTPRYLIKTRGQQVTLSCSPISGHRSVSWYQQTPGQGLQFLFEYFSETQRNKGNFPGRFSGRQFSNSRSEMNVSTLELGDSALYLCASSLQSRLVIAGELFFGEGSRLTVL.

The chain has TRBV7-3 and TRBJ2-7, with 7 bases identical to TRBD2. J was trimmed by 9 bases and V by 3 bases; bases with no gene match: 14. The CDR3 has 15 amino acids. Germline V gene lookup returns CDR1 SGHTA and CDR2 FQGTGA. CDR3 bases: TGTGCCAGCAGCTTGGGGGGGGGAGTTGGGTTCAGGCAGTACTTC. Protein product: CASSLGGGVGFRQYF.

The chain carries TRBV10-1 and TRBJ1-1, with D possibly matching TRBD1 (5 bases). Trimming pared 4 bases from V and 0 bases from J, leaving 9 bases between. The CDR3 is made up of 14 amino acids. In germline, CDR1 is WNHNN, CDR2 SYGVQD (reference sequence). CDR3 in amino acids: CASSADSMNTEAFF. CDR3 bases: TGCGCCAGCAGTGCTGACAGCATGAACACTGAAGCTTTCTTT.

The chain uses TRBV29-1 and TRBJ2-1, with 7 bases matching TRBD2. Losses at the gene ends were 7 bases for V and 4 bases for J; bases not matched to a gene: 13. The CDR3 is 15 amino acids. Germline V gene sequence: CDR1 SQVTM, CDR2 ANQGSEA. The CDR3 here is CSDRTRGLVYNEQFF. The CDR3 region has the DNA TGCAGCGACCGGACTAGAGGGCTTGTATACAATGAGCAGTTCTTC.

The chain joins TRBV7-2 to TRBJ1-1; possibly TRBD1 for D (5 bases). The CDR3 length is 15 residues. The germline gives CDR1 SGHTA, CDR2 FQGNSA. V lost 3 bases, J lost 6 bases, and 17 bases lay in between. CDR3 amino acids: CASSFIAGGTPEAFF. CDR3 bases: TGTGCCAGCAGCTTTATCGCCGGGGGAACACCTGAAGCTTTCTTT.

The gene calls are TRBV5-6 and TRBJ2-3; TRBD2 agrees at 11 bases. CDR1 and CDR2 from the germline V gene are SGHDT and YYEEEE. This CDR3 is built from 16 residues. J lost 5 bases, V lost 0 bases, and 5 bases had no gene match. CDR3 in amino acids: CASSLGLAGGRDTQYF. The DNA for the CDR3 is TGTGCCAGCAGCTTGGGCCTAGCGGGAGGTAGAGATACGCAGTATTTT.

This clone turned up a few times. Here the CDR3 DNA reads TGTGCCAGCTCTCGACCGGGAGGGAAATCCTACGAGCAGTACTTC. Residues: CASSRPGGKSYEQYF. The chain recombines TRBV27 with TRBJ2-7, with 8 bases that match TRBD2. The CDR3 length is 15 residues. Germline loops: CDR1 MNHEY, CDR2 SMNVEV (reference sequence). The J segment lost 1 base and the V segment lost 8 bases, leaving 10 bases of the junction unmatched.

The chain uses TRBV6-1 and TRBJ2-5; possibly TRBD2 for D (6 bases). Germline CDR1 MNHNS, CDR2 SASEGT. V was cut by 2 bases and J by 2 bases, with 6 bases left in between. The CDR3 loop spans 13 amino acids. As DNA, the CDR3 is TGTGCCAGCAGTGAACGGGGGCAAGAGACCCAGTACTTC. Translating gives CASSERGQETQYF.

The chain recombines TRBV27 with TRBJ2-3; 8 bases line up with TRBD2. The ends lost 6 bases at V and 0 bases at J; junction bases unmatched: 2. Germline V gives CDR1 MNHEY, CDR2 SMNVEV (reference sequence). The CDR3 sequence is 14 residues long. The CDR3 region has the DNA TGTGCCAGCAGGGTAGCGGGAAGCACAGATACGCAGTATTTT. Translated, it gives CASRVAGSTDTQYF.

This sequence joins TRBV27 and TRBJ2-7; the D gene is possibly TRBD2 (5 bases). The germline V gene has CDR1 MNHEY and CDR2 SMNVEV (reference sequence). The CDR3 has 12 amino acids. Trimming took 5 bases from V and 2 from J, leaving 7 bases between them. In DNA form, the CDR3 reads TGTGCCAGCAGTAGCGGCCCCTACGAGCAGTACTTC. This sequence encodes CASSSGPYEQYF.

The chain recombines TRBV2 with TRBJ1-6, with 8 bases identical to TRBD1. Germline lookup yields CDR1 SNHLY and CDR2 FYNNEI. V was pared by 9 bases and J by 4 bases, with 11 bases of the junction left unmatched. This CDR3 comprises 16 residues. The CDR3 loop reads CARDRVKGMYNSPLHF. In DNA form, the CDR3 reads TGTGCCAGGGACAGGGTAAAGGGTATGTATAATTCACCCCTCCACTTT.

The chain employs TRBV18 and TRBJ2-3; 8 bases align to TRBD1. Unmatched junction bases numbered 10, after V lost 2 bases and J lost 6 bases. The CDR3 length is 16 residues. From germline, CDR1 is KGHSH and CDR2 LQKENI. The CDR3 DNA follows: TGTGCCAGCTCACCAAGTCCACAGGGGGGCATGGATACGCAGTATTTT. It translates to CASSPSPQGGMDTQYF.

The J gene is TRBJ2-2, the V gene TRBV28, with 8 bases identical to TRBD1. Trimming removed 6 bases from V and 3 bases from J; junction bases left unmatched: 9. Per the germline V gene, CDR1 is MDHEN and CDR2 is SYDVKM. The CDR3 consists of 16 residues. The CDR3 region is CASRLQGEIDTGELFF. CDR3 nucleotide sequence: TGTGCCAGCAGACTACAGGGGGAAATCGACACCGGGGAGCTGTTTTTT. Using reference TRBV28 and TRBJ2-2 for the parts outside the CDR3, the full variable domain is DVKVTQSSRYLVKRTGEKVFLECVQDMDHENMFWYRQDPGLGLRLIYFSYDVKMKEKGDIPEGYSVSREKKERFSLILESASTNQTSMYLCASRLQGEIDTGELFFGEGSRLTVL.

The V gene is TRBV27, the J gene TRBJ2-7; 10 bases are a match to TRBD2. Per the germline V gene, CDR1 is MNHEY and CDR2 is SMNVEV (reference sequence). The junction had 12 bases not matched to a gene; V was cut back by 4 bases and J by 0 bases. This CDR3 is 18 amino acids long. CDR3 sequence (DNA): TGTGCCAGCAGTTCTATGGCTAGCGGGAGTCTTACCTCCTACGAGCAGTACTTC. It encodes CASSSMASGSLTSYEQYF.

In this sample, this clone turned up a few times. V is TRBV6-6 and J is TRBJ2-7; 10 nucleotides align to TRBD1. The germline CDR1 and CDR2 sequences are MNHNY and SVGAGI (reference sequence). J lost 7 bases, V lost 2 bases, and 5 bases had no gene match. CDR3 size: 14 residues. This chain's CDR3 is CASSYGQGQGEQYF. The CDR3 coding sequence is TGTGCCAGCAGTTACGGCCAGGGACAGGGGGAGCAGTACTTC.

This chain joins TRBV28 and TRBJ2-3; 7 nucleotides line up with TRBD2. The V and J ends lost 4 bases and 1 base, in that order; junction bases with no gene match: 11. The CDR3 has 17 amino acids. Per germline, CDR1 MDHEN and CDR2 SYDVKM. The CDR3, as DNA: TGTGCCAGCAGTTCCGCTCGGGGGGAATGGGGCACAGATACGCAGTATTTT. Translating it yields CASSSARGEWGTDTQYF. The variable domain in full, with the rest retrieved from reference TRBV28 and TRBJ2-3, is DVKVTQSSRYLVKRTGEKVFLECVQDMDHENMFWYRQDPGLGLRLIYFSYDVKMKEKGDIPEGYSVSREKKERFSLILESASTNQTSMYLCASSSARGEWGTDTQYFGPGTRLTVL.

The rearrangement uses TRBV19 and TRBJ1-2; TRBD1 is a possible D gene (6 bases). CDR3 length equals 15 residues. The germline V gene encodes CDR1 LNHDA and CDR2 SQIVND (reference sequence). Trimming cost V 8 bases and J 4 bases, with 20 bases left between them. The CDR3, as DNA: TGTGCCAGTGCCCCATCCCAGGGGCGGACCTATGGCTACACCTTC. Amino acid sequence: CASAPSQGRTYGYTF.

CDR3 sequence: CASSNRQGAANEKLFF. In DNA, the CDR3 is TGTGCCAGCAGTAACCGACAGGGGGCGGCTAATGAAAAACTGTTTTTT. The chain employs TRBV6-6 and TRBJ1-4; 10 bases align to TRBD1. V gave up 5 bases and J gave up 3 bases; unmatched junction bases: 6. The CDR3 covers 16 residues. Looked up from germline, CDR1 is MNHNY and CDR2 is SVGAGI (reference sequence).

The chain employs TRBV7-2 and TRBJ1-1; D not resolved. This CDR3 contains 13 residues. Germline V gives CDR1 SGHTA, CDR2 FQGNSA. Trimming cost V 2 bases and J 6 bases, with 10 bases left between them. The CDR3 DNA reads TGTGCCAGCAGCTTATTCCTAGAAGCTGAAGCTTTCTTT. Encoded protein: CASSLFLEAEAFF.

This chain uses TRBV5-6 with TRBJ2-3, with 11 bases identical to TRBD2. Trimming cost V 0 bases and J 2 bases; bases outside gene matches: 2. The CDR3 consists of 16 residues. Germline assignment: CDR1 SGHDT and CDR2 YYEEEE. CDR3 amino acids: CASSLGLAGITDTQYF. DNA for the CDR3: TGTGCCAGCAGCTTGGGACTAGCGGGGATCACAGATACGCAGTATTTT.

The chain employs TRBV5-1 and TRBJ2-5; the match to TRBD1 covers 8 bases. CDR3 length: 14 residues. Germline CDR1 and CDR2: SGHRS and YFSETQ. After removal of 0 bases from V and 5 bases from J, the junction contained 3 bases not matched to a gene. CDR3 coding DNA: TGCGCCAGCAGCTTGGTCCAGGGGGCTGAGACCCAGTACTTC. It translates to CASSLVQGAETQYF.

The chain uses TRBV2 and TRBJ2-5; no definite D call. The CDR3 sequence is 14 residues long. Germline loops: CDR1 SNHLY, CDR2 FYNNEI. V lost 3 bases and J 5 bases, leaving 13 bases between the germline ends. Here the CDR3 DNA reads TGTGCCAGCAGTGATGTTGCGGATTTGGAGACCCAGTACTTC. As protein: CASSDVADLETQYF.

The chain has TRBV6-1 and TRBJ1-1; the D gene is possibly TRBD1 (6 bases). V was pared by 7 bases and J by 1 base, with 10 bases between. The CDR3 length is 13 residues. Germline V gene lookup returns CDR1 MNHNS and CDR2 SASEGT. CDR3 in DNA: TGTGCCAGCACCCGGACAGAGAACACTGAAGCTTTCTTT. Its translation: CASTRTENTEAFF.

This clone has only one observation. The gene calls are TRBV19 and TRBJ2-1; weak D call: TRBD1 (5 bases). The germline V gene has CDR1 LNHDA and CDR2 SQIVND (reference sequence). The CDR3 has 15 residues. V was cut by 0 bases and J by 5 bases, with 11 bases left in between. CDR3 DNA: TGTGCCAGTAGTATAGATCGTGGGGCCAACAATGAGCAGTTCTTC. Translation: CASSIDRGANNEQFF.

The chain has TRBV14 and TRBJ2-7; 9 bases line up with TRBD2. This CDR3 comprises 14 residues. The germline gives CDR1 SGHDN, CDR2 FVKESK. The junction had 5 bases not matched to a gene; V was cut back by 2 bases and J by 6 bases. The CDR3: CASSQSALAGEQYF. In DNA form, the CDR3 reads TGTGCCAGCAGCCAATCGGCACTAGCGGGCGAGCAGTACTTC.

This clone was observed once. The rearrangement links TRBV10-3 to TRBJ2-1, with 12 bases matching TRBD2. With 3 bases clipped from V and 5 bases from J, the junction kept 5 bases outside the gene matches. Germline CDR1 is ENHRY and CDR2 is SYGVKD. The CDR3 sequence is 16 residues long. The CDR3 coding sequence is TGTGCCATCAGTGACACAAGGACTAGCGGGAACAATGAGCAGTTCTTC. This gives the protein CAISDTRTSGNNEQFF.

V usage is TRBV18 and J usage is TRBJ2-1; 8 bases are shared with TRBD2. After removal of 5 bases from V and 8 bases from J, the junction contained 11 bases not matched to a gene. The CDR3 is made up of 15 amino acids. CDR1 is KGHSH and CDR2 is LQKENI in the germline V gene. The CDR3 here is CASSTTGTRFDEQFF. CDR3 DNA sequence: TGTGCCAGCTCAACGACCGGGACTAGATTTGATGAGCAGTTCTTC.

V gene TRBV29-1 combines with J gene TRBJ2-7; 10 bases agree with TRBD2. With V trimmed by 3 bases and J by 2 bases, 4 bases remained unmatched. CDR1 is SQVTM, CDR2 ANQGSEA, per germline. CDR3 size: 14 residues. CDR3 region: CSVESSGRAYEQYF. CDR3 sequence (DNA): TGCAGCGTTGAGTCTAGCGGGAGAGCCTACGAGCAGTACTTC.

The chain uses TRBV6-4 and TRBJ1-1; D is uncertain. V was shortened by 2 bases and J by 5 bases, with 9 bases between the two germline ends. CDR1 and CDR2 from the germline V gene are MRHNA and SNTAGT. This CDR3 has 13 amino acids. The CDR3 is CASSDTVGTEAFF. The CDR3 DNA is TGTGCCAGCAGTGACACCGTCGGGACTGAAGCTTTCTTT.